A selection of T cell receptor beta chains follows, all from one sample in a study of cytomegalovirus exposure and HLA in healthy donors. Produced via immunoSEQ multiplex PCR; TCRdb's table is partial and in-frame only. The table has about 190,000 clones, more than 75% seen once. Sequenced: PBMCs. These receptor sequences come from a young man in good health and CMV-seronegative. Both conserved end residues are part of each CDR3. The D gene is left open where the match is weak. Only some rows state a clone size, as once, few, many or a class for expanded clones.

CDR3aa: CASSRGTSGGSYQETQYF
CDR3nt: TGCGCCAGCAGCCGAGGGACTAGCGGGGGGTCCTACCAAGAGACCCAGTACTTC
len: 18
j_gene: TRBJ2-5
abundance: once
d_gene: TRBD2
v_gene: TRBV4-1

CDR3aa: CASTPGGDHYNEQFF
CDR3nt: TGTGCCTCGACCCCCGGCGGTGATCATTACAATGAGCAGTTCTTC
len: 15
j_gene: TRBJ2-1
abundance: few
d_gene: -
v_gene: TRBV30

CDR3aa: CASSQDLSGFREQFF
CDR3nt: TGTGCCAGCAGCCAAGATTTATCGGGGTTCAGGGAGCAGTTCTTC
len: 15
j_gene: TRBJ2-1
abundance: -
d_gene: -
v_gene: TRBV4-2

CDR3aa: CASSDFSSYEQYF
CDR3nt: TGTGCCAGTAGTGACTTCAGCTCCTACGAGCAGTACTTC
len: 13
j_gene: TRBJ2-7
abundance: -
d_gene: -
v_gene: TRBV19

CDR3aa: CASSFRDSSYNEQFF
CDR3nt: TGTGCCAGCAGCTTTCGGGACAGTTCCTACAATGAGCAGTTCTTC
len: 15
j_gene: TRBJ2-1
abundance: -
d_gene: TRBD1
v_gene: TRBV5-6

CDR3aa: CASSEMGTETTEAFF
CDR3nt: TGTGCCAGCAGTGAGATGGGTACAGAGACGACTGAAGCTTTCTTT
len: 15
j_gene: TRBJ1-1
abundance: -
d_gene: -
v_gene: TRBV2

CDR3aa: CASSAGGTAGELFF
CDR3nt: TGTGCCAGCAGCGCAGGGGGCACGGCCGGGGAGCTGTTTTTT
len: 14
j_gene: TRBJ2-2
abundance: -
d_gene: TRBD1
v_gene: TRBV5-6

CDR3aa: CASSPAQGSYEQYF
CDR3nt: TGTGCCAGCAGCCCGGCCCAGGGTTCCTACGAGCAGTACTTC
len: 14
j_gene: TRBJ2-7
abundance: -
d_gene: -
v_gene: TRBV5-4

CDR3aa: CASTTAHSTDTQYF
CDR3nt: TGTGCCAGCACGACAGCGCATTCCACAGATACGCAGTATTTT
len: 14
j_gene: TRBJ2-3
abundance: -
d_gene: -
v_gene: TRBV4-2

CDR3aa: CASTQGPNTGELFF
CDR3nt: TGTGCCAGTACACAGGGACCGAACACCGGGGAGCTGTTTTTT
len: 14
j_gene: TRBJ2-2
abundance: -
d_gene: -
v_gene: TRBV19

CDR3aa: CASSGGTALNQPQHF
CDR3nt: TGTGCCAGTAGCGGAGGGACAGCACTAAATCAGCCCCAGCATTTT
len: 15
j_gene: TRBJ1-5
abundance: once
d_gene: TRBD1
v_gene: TRBV19

CDR3aa: CASSIRPGLAGADTQYF
CDR3nt: TGTGCCAGTAGTATACGTCCCGGACTAGCGGGAGCAGATACGCAGTATTTT
len: 17
j_gene: TRBJ2-3
abundance: -
d_gene: TRBD2
v_gene: TRBV19

CDR3aa: CASREGSSYNSPLHF
CDR3nt: TGTGCCAGTAGGGAGGGAAGCTCCTATAATTCACCCCTCCACTTT
len: 15
j_gene: TRBJ1-6
abundance: -
d_gene: -
v_gene: TRBV19

CDR3aa: CASRNYRGGANTGELFF
CDR3nt: TGTGCCAGCAGAAACTACCGAGGGGGTGCGAACACCGGGGAGCTGTTTTTT
len: 17
j_gene: TRBJ2-2
abundance: -
d_gene: -
v_gene: TRBV28

CDR3aa: CSVDRAEQYF
CDR3nt: TGCAGCGTTGACAGGGCCGAGCAGTACTTC
len: 10
j_gene: TRBJ2-7
abundance: -
d_gene: -
v_gene: TRBV29-1

CDR3aa: CASSFGRGMYEQYF
CDR3nt: TGTGCCAGCAGTTTCGGCAGGGGGATGTACGAGCAGTACTTC
len: 14
j_gene: TRBJ2-7
abundance: -
d_gene: TRBD1
v_gene: TRBV27

CDR3aa: CASSPPTGAEQFF
CDR3nt: TGTGCCAGCTCACCACCGACTGGCGCTGAGCAGTTCTTC
len: 13
j_gene: TRBJ2-1
abundance: -
d_gene: -
v_gene: TRBV18

CDR3aa: CASRGTGSNSPLHF
CDR3nt: TGCGCCAGCAGGGGGACAGGGAGTAATTCACCCCTCCACTTT
len: 14
j_gene: TRBJ1-6
abundance: -
d_gene: TRBD1
v_gene: TRBV10-2